This T cell receptor beta chain derives from a study of cytomegalovirus exposure and HLA in healthy donors. Study-wide points: Under in vitro conditions, a few CMV-associated chains were confirmed as specific for CMV antigens. One variant, a missense change in DCLRE1C, was linked in a later analysis to TCR beta V- and J-gene trimming.

The V gene's germline CDR1 is GTSNPN and CDR2 SVGIG (reference sequence). The V end lost 1 base, the J end lost 3 bases, and 7 bases lay between the germline ends. The length of the CDR3 is 13 residues. Remarks on this clone: The antigen is undetermined. Other DNA variants within this sample encode the same CDR3.

PCR employed 60 Vbeta and 13 Jbeta primers. Data came from immunoSEQ multiplex PCR; TCRdb stores just in-frame clones and leaves some out. The profile shows about 200,000 clones, over 70% of them singletons. The clonotype was recovered from a boy between 2 and 10 years old in good health and CMV-seronegative. The chain carries TRBV30 and TRBJ1-5; D may be TRBD1 (6 bases). Sequencing used PBMCs. The CDR3 sequence is CAWSGQDNQPQHF. CDR3 nucleotides: TGTGCCTGGAGTGGACAGGACAATCAGCCCCAGCATTTT.